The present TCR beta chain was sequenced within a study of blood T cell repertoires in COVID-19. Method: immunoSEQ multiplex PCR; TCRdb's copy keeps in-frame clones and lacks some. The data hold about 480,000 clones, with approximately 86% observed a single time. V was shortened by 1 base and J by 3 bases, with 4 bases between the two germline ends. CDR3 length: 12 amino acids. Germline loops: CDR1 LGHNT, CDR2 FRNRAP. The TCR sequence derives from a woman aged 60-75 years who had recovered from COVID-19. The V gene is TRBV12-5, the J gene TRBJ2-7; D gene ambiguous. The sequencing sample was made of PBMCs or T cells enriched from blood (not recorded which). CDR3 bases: TGTGCTAGTGGTTTGGATCTCTACGAGCAGTACTTC. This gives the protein CASGLDLYEQYF.